The sequence of this T cell receptor beta chain was determined in a study of beta chain features in type 1 diabetes. Study-wide points: Moderately but significantly shorter TCRB CDR3s were found in Type 1 diabetes patients in all four CD4+ subsets. A potential PCR bias toward shorter templates would be equal in patient and control samples. Whether HLA type affects TCRB rearrangement stayed undetermined in the present work. More deletions and fewer insertions at VDJ junctions were seen in type 1 diabetes patients.

This clone was seen a few times. Its antigen is as yet unknown. Since all of the isolated RNA was reverse transcribed, expressed TCRB transcripts were what got sequenced. Assay used: immunoSEQ multiplex PCR; TCRdb lists only in-frame clones, some missing. The table has 95,000 to 150,000 clones, less than 20% seen once. CD45RO/CCR7/CD25/CD127/CD95/CD27 sorting isolated CD4+ naive, central memory, regulatory and stem cell-like memory cells. Sample: central memory CD4+ T cells from blood. The receptor was isolated from a man aged 25 to 40 with type 1 diabetes.

CDR3 loop: CASSIARNTEAFF. DNA for the CDR3: TGTGCCAGCAGCATCGCTAGGAACACTGAAGCTTTCTTT. The V call is TRBV4-2, the J call TRBJ1-1; D unresolved. In germline, CDR1 is LGHNA, CDR2 YNFKEQ. The CDR3 sequence is 13 residues long. V was pared by 5 bases and J by 1 base, with 8 bases between.